The rows below give T cell receptor beta chains drawn from one sample of a study of blood T cell repertoires in COVID-19. Sequenced by immunoSEQ multiplex PCR; TCRdb stores in-frame clones only, minus some. In the table there are around 310,000 clones, 89% of which are singletons. Sequencing was performed on peripheral blood. The receptors originated from a woman aged 60 to 75 with acute or convalescent COVID-19. CDR3s include the opening cysteine and the closing phenylalanine or tryptophan. Fields, in order: J gene, D gene, clone size, V gene, CDR3 protein, CDR3 DNA. D genes are given only for firm matches. Clone size is not always given. Where it is, it says once, few, many or a class for expanded clones.

J: TRBJ1-4
D: .
size: .
V: TRBV9
CDR3: CASSTPPSEKLFF
DNA: TGTGCCAGCAGCACCCCGCCGAGTGAAAAACTGTTTTTT

J: TRBJ2-3
D: TRBD2
size: .
V: TRBV18
CDR3: CASSPSPSGPSTDTQYF
DNA: TGTGCCAGCTCACCATCCCCTAGCGGCCCTAGCACAGATACGCAGTATTTT

J: TRBJ1-1
D: TRBD1
size: .
V: TRBV24-1
CDR3: CATSDQTGEAFF
DNA: TGTGCCACCAGTGACCAGACAGGGGAGGCTTTCTTT

J: TRBJ2-7
D: TRBD1
size: .
V: TRBV5-8
CDR3: CASSLPGQGAQYEQYF
DNA: TGTGCCAGCAGCTTGCCCGGGCAGGGGGCGCAATACGAGCAGTACTTC

J: TRBJ2-1
D: .
size: .
V: TRBV24-1
CDR3: CATSGGRGRNEQFF
DNA: TGTGCCACCAGTGGAGGGAGAGGAAGGAATGAGCAGTTCTTC

J: TRBJ2-7
D: .
size: .
V: TRBV29-1
CDR3: CSVENRVTYEQYF
DNA: TGCAGCGTTGAAAACCGGGTTACCTACGAGCAGTACTTC

J: TRBJ2-5
D: TRBD1
size: .
V: TRBV5-1
CDR3: CASRILGTGGGETQYF
DNA: TGCGCCAGCAGGATTTTGGGGACAGGGGGCGGGGAGACCCAGTACTTC

J: TRBJ1-2
D: .
size: once
V: TRBV28
CDR3: CASSVGGNYGYTF
DNA: TGTGCCAGCAGTGTTGGGGGCAACTATGGCTACACCTTC

J: TRBJ2-2
D: TRBD1
size: once
V: TRBV7-2
CDR3: CASSSLPTGRNTGELFF
DNA: TGTGCCAGCAGCTCTTTACCGACAGGGCGGAACACCGGGGAGCTGTTTTTT

J: TRBJ2-7
D: .
size: .
V: TRBV7-2
CDR3: CASSQDSYEQYF
DNA: TGTGCCAGCAGCCAGGACTCCTACGAGCAGTACTTC

J: TRBJ1-2
D: .
size: .
V: TRBV23-1
CDR3: CASSLRRYGYTF
DNA: TGCGCCAGCAGTCTCCGCAGGTATGGCTACACCTTC

J: TRBJ1-4
D: .
size: .
V: TRBV7-9
CDR3: CASSLVGSGEKLFF
DNA: TGTGCCAGCAGCTTAGTAGGGAGTGGGGAAAAACTGTTTTTT

J: TRBJ2-2
D: .
size: .
V: TRBV15
CDR3: CATSGRLDTGELFF
DNA: TGTGCCACTTCAGGGCGCCTAGACACCGGGGAGCTGTTTTTT

J: TRBJ2-7
D: TRBD1
size: .
V: TRBV7-8
CDR3: CASSFRGQGGHEQYF
DNA: TGTGCCAGCAGCTTTCGGGGACAGGGAGGCCACGAGCAGTACTTC

J: TRBJ1-1
D: .
size: few
V: TRBV7-2
CDR3: CASSLQGDYTEAFF
DNA: TGTGCCAGCAGCTTACAGGGCGATTACACTGAAGCTTTCTTT

J: TRBJ2-7
D: TRBD1
size: .
V: TRBV4-3
CDR3: CASSQDQGVRYEQYF
DNA: TGCGCCAGCAGCCAAGACCAGGGGGTCAGGTACGAGCAGTACTTC

J: TRBJ2-1
D: .
size: .
V: TRBV7-2
CDR3: CASSLARSRVANEQFF
DNA: TGTGCCAGCAGCTTAGCGCGGAGTCGGGTTGCAAATGAGCAGTTCTTC

J: TRBJ2-7
D: TRBD1
size: .
V: TRBV7-9
CDR3: CASSTRDSFSYEQYF
DNA: TGTGCCAGCAGCACCCGGGACAGCTTCTCCTACGAGCAGTACTTC

J: TRBJ1-1
D: .
size: .
V: TRBV11-2
CDR3: CASSLGGENTEAFF
DNA: TGTGCCAGCAGCTTAGGCGGGGAAAACACTGAAGCTTTCTTT

J: TRBJ1-2
D: .
size: .
V: TRBV6-1
CDR3: CASSEDGYYGYTF
DNA: TGTGCCAGCAGTGAAGACGGTTACTATGGCTACACCTTC

J: TRBJ1-5
D: .
size: .
V: TRBV4-3
CDR3: CASSQDQGIQPQHF
DNA: TGCGCCAGCAGCCAAGATCAGGGCATTCAGCCCCAGCATTTT

J: TRBJ2-2
D: TRBD2
size: .
V: TRBV28
CDR3: CASSRLPSGRNTGELFF
DNA: TGTGCCAGCAGCCGACTTCCTAGCGGGAGGAACACCGGGGAGCTGTTTTTT

J: TRBJ2-7
D: .
size: .
V: TRBV6-2/TRBV6-3
CDR3: CASSYTASSYEQYF
DNA: TGTGCCAGCAGTTATACAGCCTCCTCCTACGAGCAGTACTTC

J: TRBJ1-2
D: TRBD1
size: .
V: TRBV12-3/TRBV12-4
CDR3: CASSLGQGYGYTF
DNA: TGTGCCAGCAGTTTGGGACAGGGCTATGGCTACACCTTC

J: TRBJ1-5
D: .
size: once
V: TRBV11-2
CDR3: CASSLAAGSQPQHF
DNA: TGTGCCAGCAGCTTGGCAGCCGGGAGTCAGCCCCAGCATTTT

J: TRBJ1-3
D: TRBD1
size: .
V: TRBV7-2
CDR3: CASSTGQGSGNTIYF
DNA: TGTGCCAGCAGCACTGGACAGGGGAGCGGAAACACCATATATTTT

J: TRBJ2-2
D: .
size: .
V: TRBV5-1
CDR3: CASSQTDSYTGELFF
DNA: TGCGCCAGCAGCCAAACGGACAGCTACACCGGGGAGCTGTTTTTT

J: TRBJ2-3
D: TRBD1
size: .
V: TRBV4-3
CDR3: CASSQRGSGQGTDTQYF
DNA: TGCGCCAGCAGCCAAAGAGGATCGGGACAGGGAACAGATACGCAGTATTTT

J: TRBJ1-1
D: .
size: .
V: TRBV6-1
CDR3: CASSGNRGSRDTEAFF
DNA: TGTGCCAGCAGTGGGAATCGGGGGTCAAGGGACACTGAAGCTTTCTTT

J: TRBJ2-1
D: TRBD2
size: .
V: TRBV5-4
CDR3: CASSLAVSGGAAYNEQFF
DNA: TGTGCCAGCAGCTTGGCCGTCAGCGGGGGGGCCGCCTACAATGAGCAGTTCTTC

J: TRBJ2-3
D: .
size: .
V: TRBV11-2
CDR3: CASSKRDSTGTDTQYF
DNA: TGTGCCAGCAGCAAAAGGGACTCCACGGGTACAGATACGCAGTATTTT

J: TRBJ2-2
D: .
size: .
V: TRBV4-2
CDR3: CASSQDLRGGTGELFF
DNA: TGTGCCAGCAGCCAAGATTTGCGGGGCGGCACCGGGGAGCTGTTTTTT